This T cell receptor (beta chain) is drawn from a study of T cells in Graves' hyperthyroidism and ophthalmopathy. From less than 13 ml of fresh peripheral blood, PBMCs were isolated. CDR3 size: 13 residues. The germline V gene encodes CDR1 DFQATT and CDR2 SNEGSKA (reference sequence). J gave up 1 base and V 6 bases, and 2 bases lay outside the gene matches. Amplified TCR beta CDR3 regions derived from RNA transcripts. The primer set for the first-round RT-PCR of the TCR CDR3 was HTBI. TCRdb ran MiXCR on the multiplex PCR reads and lists one entry per CDR3 protein. The sample includes hundreds of thousands of distinct CDR3 sequences, approximately 15% of them seen just once.

The gene calls are TRBV20-1 and TRBJ1-4; 7 positions match TRBD1. The sequence derives from a woman between 40 and 55 years old with Graves' ophthalmopathy. Sequencing used blood. The CDR3 DNA is TGCAGTGCCGGGGACAGAACTAATGAAAAACTGTTTTTT. Amino acids: CSAGDRTNEKLFF.